Described below is a single T cell receptor (beta chain) sequence and its context. Its antigen is not known. 60 Vbeta and 13 Jbeta primers were used in PCR. TCRdb keeps only in-frame clones here, not all; method: immunoSEQ multiplex PCR. The profile covers some 140,000 clones, with roughly 70% appearing a single time and 2.1% taken by the ten largest. The data belong to a study of cytomegalovirus exposure and HLA in healthy donors. Study details: A preliminary data release comprised around 85 million unique TCRs obtained from HLA-typed donors.

The CDR3 runs 15 residues. V lost 0 bases, J lost 7 bases, and 15 bases lay in between. Germline V lookup: CDR1 LGHNA, CDR2 YNFKEQ. Whole-study results and caveats: Reported results showed that the classifier diagnosed cytomegalovirus status with high specificity and sensitivity. Later, TCR association rates were found to vary by HLA locus, highest for DRB1 and lowest for HLA-C.

The V call is TRBV4-2, the J call TRBJ1-2; D is unclear. The material sequenced was PBMCs. The TCR was taken from a man aged 25-40 years in good health and CMV-seronegative. The CDR3 DNA is TGTGCCAGCAGCCAAGATCTGGCAGGAGGTCGTGGCTACACCTTC. It is translated as CASSQDLAGGRGYTF.